These 11 T cell receptor beta chains share one sample of origin, sequenced in a study of cytomegalovirus exposure and HLA in healthy donors. PCR used 60 Vbeta primers and 13 Jbeta primers. Here immunoSEQ multiplex PCR was the method, and the copy in TCRdb shows in-frame clones only, minus some. The repertoire holds hundreds of thousands of clones, with roughly 88% as singletons. The sequencing input was PBMCs. The receptor source for this set is a boy aged 2 to 10 in good health and CMV-seronegative.

In this sample, this clone turned up once. The gene calls are TRBV25-1 and TRBJ2-2; D is unclear. Germline values: CDR1 MGHDK, CDR2 SYGVNS. There are 12 residues in the CDR3. V dropped 1 base and J dropped 6 bases, with 3 bases sitting between them. CDR3 DNA: TGTGCCAGCAGTGAATTAGCCGGGGAGCTGTTTTTT. Protein sequence: CASSELAGELFF.

This chain links TRBV30 with TRBJ1-4; D is unclear. V gave up 0 bases and J gave up 8 bases, with 10 bases separating them. The germline gives CDR1 GTSNPN, CDR2 SVGIG (reference sequence). The CDR3 is 13 amino acids. This CDR3 is CAWSVLPKEKLFF. The CDR3, as DNA: TGTGCCTGGAGTGTACTTCCCAAGGAAAAACTGTTTTTT.

This chain links TRBV10-3 with TRBJ2-5, with 7 bases lining up with TRBD2. The J call may not be correct, given that the DNA end is closer to TRBJ2-7. The germline gives CDR1 ENHRY, CDR2 SYGVKD. This CDR3 spans 15 amino acids. CDR3 residues: CAISEWRERVNEQYF. DNA for the CDR3: TGTGCCATCAGTGAGTGGCGGGAGAGAGTGAACGAGCAGTACTTC.

The chain uses TRBV9 and TRBJ2-3; tentatively, D is TRBD1 (6 bases). V was shortened by 5 bases and J by 0 bases, with 13 bases between the two germline ends. Germline V gives CDR1 SGDLS, CDR2 YYNGEE. This CDR3 is 15 amino acids long. The CDR3 DNA sequence: TGTGCCAGCAGGGCCGGAAGGGGGAGCACAGATACGCAGTATTTT. Translated, it gives CASRAGRGSTDTQYF. Full variable domain (missing parts from reference TRBV9 and TRBJ2-3): DSGVTQTPKHLITATGQRVTLRCSPRSGDLSVYWYQQSLDQGLQFLIQYYNGEERAKGNILERFSAQQFPDLHSELNLSSLELGDSALYFCASRAGRGSTDTQYFGPGTRLTVL.

This chain uses TRBV29-1 with TRBJ2-7; TRBD2 might be the D (6 bases). In germline, CDR1 is SQVTM, CDR2 ANQGSEA. V was pared by 4 bases and J by 2 bases, with 18 bases between. The CDR3 is made up of 15 amino acids. The CDR3: CSVAGGRDGPYEQYF. DNA of the CDR3: TGCAGCGTTGCTGGAGGGCGGGATGGACCCTACGAGCAGTACTTC.

The chain carries TRBV6-1 and TRBJ2-5, with a possible D match to TRBD2 (5 bases). Germline assignment: CDR1 MNHNS and CDR2 SASEGT. Trimming cost V 2 bases and J 7 bases, with 11 bases left between them. CDR3 length equals 13 residues. This chain's CDR3 is CASSEPGRGTQYF. The DNA for the CDR3 is TGTGCCAGCAGTGAACCGGGCCGGGGGACCCAGTACTTC.

The genes are TRBV7-8 and TRBJ1-5; possible D gene TRBD1, 5 bases. The CDR3 length is 15 residues. The V gene's germline CDR1 is SGHVS and CDR2 FQNEAQ. V was cut by 5 bases and J by 3 bases, with 14 bases left in between. The CDR3 DNA reads as TGTGCCAGCAGCGCCACCGACAGTACCAATCAGCCCCAGCATTTT. Its protein product is CASSATDSTNQPQHF.

The chain links TRBV30 to TRBJ2-7; D is perhaps TRBD2 (5 bases). The germline V and J ends were trimmed by 8 bases and 5 bases, with 16 bases remaining between them. The CDR3 extends over 12 amino acids. Germline V gene sequence: CDR1 GTSNPN, CDR2 SVGIG (reference sequence). For the CDR3, the DNA is TGTGCCCAGAGGGATATCGGGGACGAGCAGTACTTC. Amino acid sequence: CAQRDIGDEQYF.

V and J are TRBV25-1 and TRBJ2-3, with D perhaps TRBD2 (6 bases). The V end lost 2 bases, the J end lost 5 bases, and 14 bases lay between the germline ends. The CDR3 totals 15 residues. Germline lookup yields CDR1 MGHDK and CDR2 SYGVNS. In DNA, the CDR3 is TGTGCCAGCAGTGAAGACGGGAGAGTTGAAGATACGCAGTATTTT. Its protein is CASSEDGRVEDTQYF.

The rearrangement uses TRBV30 and TRBJ2-7; TRBD1 might be the D (6 bases). V was trimmed by 4 bases and J by 4 bases, leaving 11 bases between them. Germline V gene data show CDR1 as GTSNPN and CDR2 as SVGIG (reference sequence). This CDR3 comprises 12 residues. This chain's CDR3 is CAWNGGGYEQYF. Written as DNA, the CDR3 is TGTGCCTGGAATGGGGGCGGGTACGAGCAGTACTTC.

This rearrangement joins TRBV18 to TRBJ1-1; D might be TRBD1 (5 bases). This CDR3 has 13 amino acids. The V and J ends lost 6 bases and 0 bases respectively, with 8 bases between them. The germline V gene encodes CDR1 KGHSH and CDR2 LQKENI. In DNA form, the CDR3 reads TGTGCCAGCTCCGACAGCATGAACACTGAAGCTTTCTTT. Translating it yields CASSDSMNTEAFF.